The sequence of this T cell receptor beta chain was determined in a study of T-cell memory formation after mild COVID-19. Regarding the study as a whole: Pre-infection memory showed some responding clones, and this suggested that cross-reactive memory joined. Nothing confirmed that second-wave clones peaking on day 37 were specific for SARS-CoV-2.

The CDR3 runs 14 residues. The germline CDR1 and CDR2 sequences are LGHDT and YNNKEL (reference sequence). TCRdb independently ran MiXCR on the 5' RACE reads; one entry per CDR3 protein. The sample holds around 340,000 distinct CDR3 sequences, roughly 13% seen once. As regards this clonotype: Its antigen is undetermined. A read error may produce the germline difference seen at one junction end.

The origin of this receptor is a man aged 18 to 29 who had mild COVID-19 (a few samples of this study predate the infection). Cell type and time point are not known. Sequencing was performed on PBMCs or a T cell subset sorted from them (not recorded which). The chain combines TRBV3-1 with TRBJ2-2, with D perhaps matching TRBD1 or TRBD2 (5 bases each). The CDR3 DNA reads TGTGCCAGCAGAGAGAGACGGGGTCCCGGGGACCTGTTTTTT. It translates to CASRERRGPGDLFF.